A single sample is the source of the 6 T cell receptor beta chains below, sequenced in a study of control samples from healthy donors and cancer patients. Sequencing used immunoSEQ multiplex PCR; TCRdb keeps in-frame clones, though not all of them. Of over 200,000 clones in the sample, around 80% were seen once. What was sequenced was PBMCs. These receptor sequences come from a woman in her sixties or seventies with lung cancer.

This clone was counted a few times. This chain links TRBV7-6 with TRBJ1-6, with 8 bases identical to TRBD1. The V gene's germline CDR1 is SGHVS and CDR2 FNYEAQ. There are 16 residues in the CDR3. The J segment lost 10 bases and the V segment lost 1 base, leaving 9 bases of the junction unmatched. CDR3: CASSLGGRGLQSPLHF. CDR3 nucleotide sequence: TGTGCCAGCAGCTTAGGTGGCAGGGGGCTTCAGTCACCCCTCCACTTT. The whole variable domain, remainder taken from reference TRBV7-6 and TRBJ1-6, is GAGVSQSPRYKVTKRGQDVALRCDPISGHVSLYWYRQALGQGPEFLTYFNYEAQQDKSGLPNDRFSAERPEGSISTLTIQRTEQRDSAMYRCASSLGGRGLQSPLHFGNGTRLTVT.

V usage is TRBV5-6 and J usage is TRBJ2-7; 9 positions match TRBD1. The CDR3 has 14 amino acids. With 8 bases clipped from V and 6 bases from J, the junction kept 12 bases outside the gene matches. The germline CDR1 and CDR2 sequences are SGHDT and YYEEEE. The CDR3 protein is CASQEGQGFVEQYF. The CDR3, as DNA: TGTGCCAGTCAGGAGGGACAGGGTTTCGTCGAGCAGTACTTC. The variable domain in full, with the rest retrieved from reference TRBV5-6 and TRBJ2-7, is DAGVTQSPTHLIKTRGQQVTLRCSPKSGHDTVSWYQQALGQGPQFIFQYYEEEERQRGNFPDRFSGHQFPNYSSELNVNALLLGDSALYLCASQEGQGFVEQYFGPGTRLTVT.

V gene TRBV7-3 combines with J gene TRBJ2-1; D not certain. CDR1 and CDR2 (germline): SGHTA, FQGTGA. Trimming left V 3 bases short and J 4 bases short, with 7 bases between. The CDR3 is 13 residues long. CDR3 residues: CASSLDSYNEQFF. Written as DNA, the CDR3 is TGTGCCAGCAGCTTGGATTCTTACAATGAGCAGTTCTTC.

The chain employs TRBV27 and TRBJ1-6, with 10 bases lining up with TRBD1. The V segment lost 5 bases and the J segment 8 bases; nucleotides outside the gene matches: 3. Germline CDR1 reads MNHEY; CDR2 reads SMNVEV (reference sequence). CDR3 length equals 14 residues. The CDR3 sequence is CASSRQGAYSPLHF. CDR3 sequence (DNA): TGTGCCAGCAGTAGACAGGGGGCTTATTCACCCCTCCACTTT.

V gene TRBV9 combines with J gene TRBJ2-2; TRBD1 matches at 11 bases. Germline V gives CDR1 SGDLS, CDR2 YYNGEE. V dropped 2 bases and J dropped 2; count of bases not matched to a gene: 5. The CDR3 is 17 residues long. CDR3 nucleotide sequence: TGTGCCAGCAGCGTGGGGACAGGGGGTAGAAACACCGGGGAGCTGTTTTTT. Translation: CASSVGTGGRNTGELFF.

The chain has TRBV30 and TRBJ2-1, with 11 positions matching TRBD2. The germline CDR1 and CDR2 sequences are GTSNPN and SVGIG (reference sequence). The J segment lost 8 bases and the V segment lost 3 bases, leaving 3 bases of the junction unmatched. This CDR3 has 13 residues. The CDR3 sequence: CAWRLAGVDEQFF. CDR3 in DNA: TGTGCCTGGAGACTAGCGGGAGTTGATGAGCAGTTCTTC.